This entry lists 20 T cell receptor beta chains sequenced from one sample in a study of blood T cells in healthy people across ages. Through a sample-barcoded 5' primer and a J-beta primer mix, a second PCR was run for about 6 to 12 cycles. TCRdb re-called the 5' RACE reads with MiXCR, one entry per CDR3 protein. The table shows about 1.7 million distinct CDR3 sequences, with about 30% occurring only once. Sample: blood. Source of these receptors: a woman aged 25 to 39 in good health.

This clonotype was found a few times. In DNA form, the CDR3 reads TGTGCCAGCAGAGTCGGGACAGGGCATTACAATGAGCAGTACTTC. Translating gives CASRVGTGHYNEQYF. The gene calls are TRBV7-8 and TRBJ2-4, with 9 nucleotides matching TRBD1. Trimming cost V 6 bases and J 13 bases; bases outside gene matches: 16. CDR3 length: 15 amino acids. Germline CDR1 reads SGHVS; CDR2 reads FQNEAQ.

Note on this clonotype: The conserved phenylalanine or tryptophan normally closing the CDR3 is absent here, so this likely arose from a read error. This rearrangement joins TRBV20-1 to TRBJ2-7; 9 nucleotides agree with TRBD1. The CDR3 has 16 residues. The V segment lost 0 bases and the J segment 2 bases; nucleotides outside the gene matches: 8. Per germline, CDR1 DFQATT and CDR2 SNEGSKA (reference sequence). CDR3 bases: TGCAGTGCTAGAGAGAGGGGGACAGGGAAGACCTACGAGCAGTACCTC. Translating it yields CSARERGTGKTYEQYL.

The V call is TRBV11-2, the J call TRBJ1-5; tentatively, D is TRBD1 (6 bases). Trimming left V 5 bases short and J 3 bases short, with 14 bases between. Germline lookup yields CDR1 SGHAT and CDR2 FQNNGV. The CDR3 sequence is 15 residues long. The CDR3 region is CASSPQGQLNQPQHF. The CDR3, as DNA: TGTGCCAGCAGCCCTCAGGGGCAGCTCAATCAGCCCCAGCATTTT. Full variable domain (missing parts from reference TRBV11-2 and TRBJ1-5): EAGVAQSPRYKIIEKRQSVAFWCNPISGHATLYWYQQILGQGPKLLIQFQNNGVVDDSQLPKDRFSAERLKGVDSTLKIQPAKLEDSAVYLCASSPQGQLNQPQHFGDGTRLSIL.

The chain couples TRBV11-2 to TRBJ2-1, with 14 bases identical to TRBD2. CDR1 and CDR2 from the germline V gene are SGHAT and FQNNGV. J gave up 9 bases and V 2 bases, and 9 bases lay outside the gene matches. This CDR3 contains 17 residues. The CDR3 here is CASSLTRLAGGAAEQFF. The CDR3 region has the DNA TGTGCCAGCAGCTTAACTCGACTAGCGGGAGGGGCGGCTGAGCAGTTCTTC. The full variable domain, its missing parts supplied by reference TRBV11-2 and TRBJ2-1, is EAGVAQSPRYKIIEKRQSVAFWCNPISGHATLYWYQQILGQGPKLLIQFQNNGVVDDSQLPKDRFSAERLKGVDSTLKIQPAKLEDSAVYLCASSLTRLAGGAAEQFFGPGTRLTVL.

Worth noting for this clonotype: One base away lies a much larger clone, so this may be a sequencing read error. The CDR3 ends on some other residue instead of the conserved phenylalanine or tryptophan, so this is likely a read error. The CDR3 DNA is TGCGCCAGCAGCTTCGGACAGGACGAGCAGTACTGC. Protein: CASSFGQDEQYC. The rearrangement uses TRBV5-1 and TRBJ2-4, with 7 bases that match TRBD1. Judging by the DNA end, TRBJ2-7 fits better; the J call may be wrong. CDR1 SGHRS and CDR2 YFSETQ come from the germline V gene. The CDR3 sequence is 12 residues long.

This clonotype was observed a few times. A far larger clone is one base from this, pointing to a likely read error. The rearrangement uses TRBV5-1 and TRBJ1-2; tentative D call: TRBD1 (6 bases). CDR1 SGHRS and CDR2 YFSETQ come from the germline V gene. The CDR3 extends over 14 amino acids. The CDR3 protein is CASSLGTANYGHTF. CDR3 in DNA: TGCGCCAGCAGCTTGGGGACAGCTAACTATGGCCACACCTTC.

The chain is built from TRBV5-8 and TRBJ1-5, with TRBD1 as a possible D gene (6 bases). Per the germline V gene, CDR1 is SGHTS and CDR2 is YDEGEE. V shed 6 bases and J shed 4 bases, with 17 bases lying between them. The CDR3 runs to 15 residues. CDR3 in amino acids: CASILWAGANQPQHF. The CDR3 bases are TGTGCCAGCATCCTTTGGGCAGGGGCAAATCAGCCCCAGCATTTT.

This clonotype was detected ten times or more. V gene TRBV4-1 combines with J gene TRBJ1-1, with D unclear. The V and J ends lost 0 bases and 3 bases respectively, with 8 bases between them. Germline V lookup: CDR1 MGHRA, CDR2 YSYEKL. This CDR3 has 14 amino acids. CDR3 amino acids: CASSQDSAYTEAFF. For the CDR3, the DNA is TGCGCCAGCAGCCAAGATTCGGCATACACTGAAGCTTTCTTT.

This clonotype was counted between two and nine times. This chain uses TRBV7-2 with TRBJ2-5; D uncertain. CDR1 is SGHTA and CDR2 is FQGNSA in the germline V gene. CDR3 length: 14 amino acids. The ends were cut back, 2 bases at V and 1 base at J, with 8 bases in the middle. CDR3 bases: TGTGCCAGCAGCTTACAACGGACCCAAGAGACCCAGTACTTC. Encoded protein: CASSLQRTQETQYF.

Notes on this clonotype: A much bigger clone sits one base away, suggesting this may be a read error. The chain joins TRBV29-1 to TRBJ2-7; D perhaps matches TRBD2 (6 bases). V was pared by 4 bases and J by 7 bases, with 20 bases between. The CDR3 is made up of 14 amino acids. Germline CDR1 SQVTM, CDR2 ANQGSEA. In DNA, the CDR3 is TGCAGCGTTGGCGTGACTAGGGGTTCGTGGGAGCAGTACTTC. Protein product: CSVGVTRGSWEQYF.

The chain recombines TRBV29-1 with TRBJ2-7, with 7 bases that match TRBD2. The V segment lost 4 bases and the J segment 3 bases; nucleotides outside the gene matches: 18. The CDR3 covers 17 residues. Germline values: CDR1 SQVTM, CDR2 ANQGSEA. CDR3 nucleotide sequence: TGCAGCGTTGCCTTGGACGGACTAGGGCGGGGTTACTACGAGCAGTACTTC. Amino acids: CSVALDGLGRGYYEQYF.

This clonotype has ten or more counts. The CDR3 DNA is TGTGCCAGCAGCTTGAGACAATCCACCTACGAGCAGTACTTC. Its translation: CASSLRQSTYEQYF. This chain uses TRBV3-1 with TRBJ2-7; D unresolved. The CDR3 is 14 residues long. V lost 5 bases to trimming and J lost 2 bases, with 13 bases between them. From germline, CDR1 is LGHDT and CDR2 YNNKEL (reference sequence).

The chain is built from TRBV10-3 and TRBJ1-2; D remains unclear. The CDR3 loop spans 15 amino acids. Germline V gene data show CDR1 as ENHRY and CDR2 as SYGVKD. Deletions cut 2 bases from V and 4 bases from J, with 14 bases between. CDR3 region: CAISEPNPRVYGYTF. The DNA of the CDR3 is TGTGCCATCAGTGAGCCGAATCCAAGGGTCTATGGCTACACCTTC.

This sequence joins TRBV20-1 and TRBJ2-1; D is possibly TRBD2 (6 bases). Per germline, CDR1 DFQATT and CDR2 SNEGSKA (reference sequence). The V end was cut by 1 base, the J end by 4 bases, with 11 bases between. This CDR3 has 14 amino acids. DNA for the CDR3: TGCAGTGCTAGAGCAAAGGGACTTTACAATGAGCAGTTCTTC. It encodes CSARAKGLYNEQFF.

A few counts support this clonotype. One base away lies a much larger clone, so this may be a sequencing read error. The rearrangement uses TRBV20-1 and TRBJ1-6; D is ambiguous. The germline V gene has CDR1 DFQATT and CDR2 SNEGSKA (reference sequence). CDR3 size: 16 residues. The CDR3: CGARYKAQSYNSPLHF. CDR3 DNA sequence: TGCGGTGCTAGATATAAAGCACAGAGCTATAATTCACCCCTCCACTTT.

This clonotype was found a few times. The rearrangement links TRBV4-1 to TRBJ2-1, with a weak D call TRBD2 (7 bases). Germline V gives CDR1 MGHRA, CDR2 YSYEKL. Trimming removed 4 bases from V and 5 bases from J, with 12 bases in between. The CDR3 runs 14 residues. CDR3 nucleotides: TGCGCCAGCAGCCCCGGGGGGCTAAACAATGAGCAGTTCTTC. It yields the protein CASSPGGLNNEQFF.

The V call is TRBV5-1, the J call TRBJ2-3; unclear D gene. Between the trimmed V and J ends, which lost 0 bases and 4 bases, there was a span of 9 bases. Germline V gene data show CDR1 as SGHRS and CDR2 as YFSETQ. There are 14 residues in the CDR3. The CDR3 loop is CASSLAFKADTQYF. The CDR3, as DNA: TGCGCCAGCAGCTTGGCCTTTAAAGCAGATACGCAGTATTTT.

This rearrangement joins TRBV20-1 to TRBJ2-1, with a possible D match to TRBD1 (5 bases). The CDR3 totals 13 residues. Germline V gene lookup returns CDR1 DFQATT and CDR2 SNEGSKA (reference sequence). Trimming removed 3 bases from V and 6 bases from J, with 12 bases in between. The CDR3 here is CSARGQGINEQFF. The CDR3 DNA reads as TGCAGTGCTAGGGGGCAGGGCATCAATGAGCAGTTCTTC.

There are a few counts of this clonotype. V and J are TRBV7-9 and TRBJ2-1; 9 bases line up with TRBD2. V shed 8 bases, J shed 5 bases, and the junction held 10 bases outside the gene matches. Looked up from germline, CDR1 is SEHNR and CDR2 is FQNEAQ (reference sequence). The CDR3 totals 15 residues. CDR3 residues: CASLRLAGANNEQFF. Here the CDR3 DNA reads TGTGCCAGCTTGAGGTTAGCGGGAGCGAACAATGAGCAGTTCTTC.

This clonotype was seen at least ten times. The chain uses TRBV5-1 and TRBJ2-4; D is perhaps TRBD2 (5 bases). Per germline, CDR1 SGHRS and CDR2 YFSETQ. V was clipped by 0 bases and J by 6 bases, with 10 bases between them. This CDR3 has 14 residues. The chain's CDR3 is CASSLAREGNIQYF. The DNA of the CDR3 is TGCGCCAGCAGCTTGGCCCGGGAAGGAAACATTCAGTACTTC.